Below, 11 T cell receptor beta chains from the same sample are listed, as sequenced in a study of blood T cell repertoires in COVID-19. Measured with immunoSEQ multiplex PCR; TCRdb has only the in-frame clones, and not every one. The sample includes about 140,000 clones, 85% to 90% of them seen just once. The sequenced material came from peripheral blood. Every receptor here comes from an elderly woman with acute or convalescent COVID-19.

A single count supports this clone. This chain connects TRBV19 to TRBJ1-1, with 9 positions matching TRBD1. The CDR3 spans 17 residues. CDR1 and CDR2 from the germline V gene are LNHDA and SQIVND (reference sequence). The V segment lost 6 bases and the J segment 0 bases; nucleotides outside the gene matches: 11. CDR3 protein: CASSVTGGSVMNTEAFF. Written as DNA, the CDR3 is TGTGCCAGTAGCGTGACAGGGGGTAGCGTCATGAACACTGAAGCTTTCTTT. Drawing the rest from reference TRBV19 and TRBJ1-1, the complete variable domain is DGGITQSPKYLFRKEGQNVTLSCEQNLNHDAMYWYRQDPGQGLRLIYYSQIVNDFQKGDIAEGYSVSREKKESFPLTVTSAQKNPTAFYLCASSVTGGSVMNTEAFFGQGTRLTVV.

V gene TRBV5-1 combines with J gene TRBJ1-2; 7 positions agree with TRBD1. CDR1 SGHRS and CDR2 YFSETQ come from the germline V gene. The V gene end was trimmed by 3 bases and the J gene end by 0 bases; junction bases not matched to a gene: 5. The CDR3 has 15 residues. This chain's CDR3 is CASSSTGAANYGYTF. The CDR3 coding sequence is TGCGCCAGCAGCTCTACAGGGGCCGCTAACTATGGCTACACCTTC.

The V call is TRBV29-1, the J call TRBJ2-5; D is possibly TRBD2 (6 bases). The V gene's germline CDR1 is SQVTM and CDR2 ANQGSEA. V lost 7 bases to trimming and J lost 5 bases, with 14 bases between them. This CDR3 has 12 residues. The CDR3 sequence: CSGGGQWETQYF. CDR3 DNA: TGCAGCGGGGGAGGACAATGGGAGACCCAGTACTTC.

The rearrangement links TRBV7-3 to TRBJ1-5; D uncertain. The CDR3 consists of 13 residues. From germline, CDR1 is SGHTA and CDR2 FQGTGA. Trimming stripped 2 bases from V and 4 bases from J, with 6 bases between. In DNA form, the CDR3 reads TGTGCCAGCAGCTTAGCGGCGAATCAGCCCCAGCATTTT. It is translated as CASSLAANQPQHF.

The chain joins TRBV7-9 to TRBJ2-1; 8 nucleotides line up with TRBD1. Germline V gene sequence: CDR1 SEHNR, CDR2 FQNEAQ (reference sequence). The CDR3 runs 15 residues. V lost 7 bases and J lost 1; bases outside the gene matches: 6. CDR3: CASTLTGDSYNEQFF. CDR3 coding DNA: TGTGCCAGCACCCTGACAGGGGATTCCTACAATGAGCAGTTCTTC. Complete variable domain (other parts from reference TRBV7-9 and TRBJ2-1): DTGVSQNPRHKITKRGQNVTFRCDPISEHNRLYWYRQTLGQGPEFLTYFQNEAQLEKSRLLSDRFSAERPKGSFSTLEIQRTEQGDSAMYLCASTLTGDSYNEQFFGPGTRLTVL.

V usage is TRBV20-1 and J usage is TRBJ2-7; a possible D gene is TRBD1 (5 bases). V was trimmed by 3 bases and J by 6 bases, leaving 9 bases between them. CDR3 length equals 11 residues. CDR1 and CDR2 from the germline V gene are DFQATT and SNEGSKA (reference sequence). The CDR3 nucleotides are TGCAGTGCTAGGAGACAGTTCGAGCAGTACTTC. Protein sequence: CSARRQFEQYF.

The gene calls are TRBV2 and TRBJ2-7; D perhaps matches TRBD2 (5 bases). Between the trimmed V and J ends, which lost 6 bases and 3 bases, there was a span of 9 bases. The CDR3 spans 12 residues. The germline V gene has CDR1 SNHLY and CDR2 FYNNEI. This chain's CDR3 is CASRVGVYEQYF. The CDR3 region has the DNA TGTGCCAGCAGGGTCGGGGTCTACGAGCAGTACTTC.

The CDR3: CASSPPIRDRGNTIYF. The CDR3 nucleotides read TGTGCCAGTAGTCCCCCCATCCGGGACAGAGGAAACACCATATATTTT. This rearrangement joins TRBV19 to TRBJ1-3; 7 bases align to TRBD1. This CDR3 is built from 16 residues. CDR1 is LNHDA, CDR2 SQIVND, per germline (reference sequence). With V trimmed by 5 bases and J by 4 bases, 11 bases remained unmatched.

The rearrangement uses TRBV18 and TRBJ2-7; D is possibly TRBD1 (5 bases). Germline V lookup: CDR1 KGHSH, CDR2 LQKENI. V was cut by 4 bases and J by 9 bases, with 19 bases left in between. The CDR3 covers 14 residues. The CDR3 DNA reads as TGTGCCAGCTCACTGCCTATATACGACAGAGTGCAGTACTTC. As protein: CASSLPIYDRVQYF.

The CDR3 region has the DNA TGCGCCAGCTCCTTGGGCGACAGTGCTCTCTATGGCTACACCTTC. Translated: CASSLGDSALYGYTF. This chain connects TRBV5-1 to TRBJ1-2, with a possible D match to TRBD1 (5 bases). This CDR3 has 15 residues. Germline assignment: CDR1 SGHRS and CDR2 YFSETQ. V dropped 7 bases and J dropped 4 bases, with 20 bases sitting between them.

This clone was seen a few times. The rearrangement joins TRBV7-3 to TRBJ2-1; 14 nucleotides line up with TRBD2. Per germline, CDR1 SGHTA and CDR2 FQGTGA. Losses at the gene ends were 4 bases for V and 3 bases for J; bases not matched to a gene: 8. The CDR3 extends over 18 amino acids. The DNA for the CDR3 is TGTGCCAGCAGCTCTCAGCCGGGACTAGCGGGAGTCTACAATGAGCAGTTCTTC. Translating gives CASSSQPGLAGVYNEQFF.